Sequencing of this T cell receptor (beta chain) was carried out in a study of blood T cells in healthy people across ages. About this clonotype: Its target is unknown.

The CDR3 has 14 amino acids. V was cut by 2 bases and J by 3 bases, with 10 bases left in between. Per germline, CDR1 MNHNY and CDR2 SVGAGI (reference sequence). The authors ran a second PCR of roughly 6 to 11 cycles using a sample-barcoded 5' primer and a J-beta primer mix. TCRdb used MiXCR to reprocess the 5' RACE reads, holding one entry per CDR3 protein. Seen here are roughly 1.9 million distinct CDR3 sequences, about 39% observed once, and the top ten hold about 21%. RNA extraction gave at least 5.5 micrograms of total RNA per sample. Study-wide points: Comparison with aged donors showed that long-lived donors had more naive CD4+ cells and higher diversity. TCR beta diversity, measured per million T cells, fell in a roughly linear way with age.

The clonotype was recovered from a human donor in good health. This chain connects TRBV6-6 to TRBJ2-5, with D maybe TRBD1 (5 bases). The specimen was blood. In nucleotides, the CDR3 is TGTGCCAGCAGTTACGAAGACAGCGAAGAGACCCAGTACTTC. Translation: CASSYEDSEETQYF.